This T cell receptor (beta chain) is from a study of cytomegalovirus exposure and HLA in healthy donors. On the study more broadly: Early on, a data release was issued that held some 85 million unique TCRs from HLA-typed donors.

V dropped 0 bases and J dropped 10 bases, with 13 bases sitting between them. This CDR3 has 13 amino acids. Whole-study findings and limits: Researchers reported in a later analysis that a missense DCLRE1C variant was tied to TCR beta V- and J-gene trimming. High specificity and sensitivity for cytomegalovirus status were reported for the classifier.

In regard to this clone: The antigen remains unidentified.

The PCR used 60 Vbeta and 13 Jbeta primers. Per the authors' pipeline: Approximately 87 million unique TCR beta chains, roughly 10 million shared, were counted in a later analysis. Profiled with immunoSEQ multiplex PCR; TCRdb holds only in-frame clones, not every one. Clone size and the V and J calls come from that table; the DNA yielded D and trimming. This table has about 140,000 clones, about 84% appearing once. The chain has TRBV5-3 and TRBJ1-1, with D maybe TRBD1 (6 bases). TRBV5-3 is designated an ORF whose function remains uncertain. Sequencing was performed on PBMCs. This sequence was found in a man aged 50-60 years in good health and CMV-seronegative. The CDR3 DNA sequence: TGTGCCAGAAGCTTGGCCAGGGGATGCCGAGCTTTCTTT. Protein sequence: CARSLARGCRAFF.